The sample holds many counts of the clone carrying this TCR beta chain. A much larger clonotype is one base distant, so this may be a read error. Amplified regions were TCR beta CDR3 sequences from RNA transcripts. A first-round RT-PCR of the TCR CDR3 used the HTBI primer set. TCRdb recomputed calls from the multiplex PCR reads with MiXCR, one row per CDR3 protein. Found here are tens of thousands of distinct CDR3 sequences, approximately 49% of them singletons; the top ten hold 32%. The data stem from a study of T cells in Graves' hyperthyroidism and ophthalmopathy. Trimming removed 4 bases from V and 0 bases from J, with 12 bases in between. This CDR3 comprises 16 residues.

The sequencing input was peripheral blood or thyroid tissue (not recorded which). This chain uses TRBV12-3 or TRBV12-4 with TRBJ1-4; no firm D call. This clonotype was sampled from a woman in her forties or fifties with Graves' hyperthyroidism. In DNA form, the CDR3 reads TGTGCCAGCAGTTCGTCGGTATCGACAACTAATGAAAAACTGTTTTTT. Protein product: CASSSSVSTTNEKLFF.